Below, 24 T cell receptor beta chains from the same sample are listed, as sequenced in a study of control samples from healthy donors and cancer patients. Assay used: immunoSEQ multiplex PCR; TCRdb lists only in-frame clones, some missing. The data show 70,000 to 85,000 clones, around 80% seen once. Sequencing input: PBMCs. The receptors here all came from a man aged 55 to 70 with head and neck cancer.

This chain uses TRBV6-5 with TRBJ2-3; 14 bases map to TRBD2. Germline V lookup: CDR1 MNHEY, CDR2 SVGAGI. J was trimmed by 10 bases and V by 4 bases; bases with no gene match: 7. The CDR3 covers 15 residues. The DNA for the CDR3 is TGTGCCAGCAGTTCTCCGACTAGCGGGAGGGGGGCGCAGTATTTT. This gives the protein CASSSPTSGRGAQYF.

CDR3 protein: CASSMVSNSNQPQHF. DNA for the CDR3: TGTGCCAGTAGTATGGTAAGCAATAGCAATCAGCCCCAGCATTTT. The rearrangement links TRBV19 to TRBJ1-5; no clear D gene. This CDR3 has 15 residues. Trimming removed 3 bases at V and 0 bases at J, with 9 bases between. Germline-derived CDR1 and CDR2 are LNHDA and SQIVND (reference sequence).

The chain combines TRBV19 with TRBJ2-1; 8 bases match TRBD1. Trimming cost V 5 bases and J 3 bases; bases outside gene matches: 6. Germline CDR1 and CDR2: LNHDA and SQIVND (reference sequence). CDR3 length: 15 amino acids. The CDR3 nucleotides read TGTGCCAGTAGTCTCAGACAGGGGTACTACAATGAGCAGTTCTTC. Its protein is CASSLRQGYYNEQFF.

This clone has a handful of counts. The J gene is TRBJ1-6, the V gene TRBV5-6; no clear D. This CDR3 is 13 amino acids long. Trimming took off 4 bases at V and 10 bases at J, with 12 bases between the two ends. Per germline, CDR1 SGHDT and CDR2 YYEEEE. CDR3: CASSPRMGSPLHF. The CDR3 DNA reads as TGTGCCAGCAGCCCCAGGATGGGGTCACCCCTCCACTTT.

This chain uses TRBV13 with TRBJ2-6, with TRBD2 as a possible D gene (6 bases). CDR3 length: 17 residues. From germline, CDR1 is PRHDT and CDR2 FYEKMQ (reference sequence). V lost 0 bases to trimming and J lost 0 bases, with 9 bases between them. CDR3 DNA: TGTGCCAGCAGCTTAGGTCTGCGGGGCTCTGGGGCCAACGTCCTGACTTTC. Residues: CASSLGLRGSGANVLTF.

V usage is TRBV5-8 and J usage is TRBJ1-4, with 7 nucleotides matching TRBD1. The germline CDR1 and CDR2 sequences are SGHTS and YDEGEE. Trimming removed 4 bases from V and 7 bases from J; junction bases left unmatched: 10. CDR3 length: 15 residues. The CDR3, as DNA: TGTGCCAGCAGCCCCCTGGACAGGAGAAGTGAAAAACTGTTTTTT. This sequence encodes CASSPLDRRSEKLFF.

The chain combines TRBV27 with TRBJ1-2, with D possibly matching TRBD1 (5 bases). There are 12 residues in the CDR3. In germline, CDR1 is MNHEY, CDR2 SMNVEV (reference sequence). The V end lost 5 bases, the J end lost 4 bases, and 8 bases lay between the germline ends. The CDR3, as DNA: TGTGCCAGCAGTCCGGGACCCTATGGCTACACCTTC. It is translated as CASSPGPYGYTF.

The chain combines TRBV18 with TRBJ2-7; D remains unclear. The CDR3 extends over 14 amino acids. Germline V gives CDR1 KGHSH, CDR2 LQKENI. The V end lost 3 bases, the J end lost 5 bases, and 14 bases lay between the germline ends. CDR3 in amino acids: CASSPPNSGDEQYF. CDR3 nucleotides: TGTGCCAGCTCACCTCCGAACTCGGGCGACGAGCAGTACTTC.

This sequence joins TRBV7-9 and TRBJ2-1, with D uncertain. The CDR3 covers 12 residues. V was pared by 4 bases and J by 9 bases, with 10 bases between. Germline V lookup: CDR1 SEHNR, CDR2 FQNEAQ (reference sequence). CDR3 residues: CASSSTPTEQFF. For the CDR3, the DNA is TGTGCCAGCAGCTCAACCCCAACTGAGCAGTTCTTC.

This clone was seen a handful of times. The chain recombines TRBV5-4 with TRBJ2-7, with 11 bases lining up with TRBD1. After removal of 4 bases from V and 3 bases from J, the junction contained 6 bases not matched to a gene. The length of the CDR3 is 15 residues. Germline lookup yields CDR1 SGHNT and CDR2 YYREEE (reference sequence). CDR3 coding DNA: TGTGCCAGCAGCGGCGGGACAGGGGGTTTCTACGAGCAGTACTTC. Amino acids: CASSGGTGGFYEQYF.

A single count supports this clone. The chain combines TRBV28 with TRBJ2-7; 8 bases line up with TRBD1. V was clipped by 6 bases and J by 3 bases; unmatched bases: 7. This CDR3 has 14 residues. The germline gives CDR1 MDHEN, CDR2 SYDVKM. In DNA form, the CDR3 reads TGTGCCAGCAGACGGCCGGGACAGGTCTACGAGCAGTACTTC. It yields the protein CASRRPGQVYEQYF.

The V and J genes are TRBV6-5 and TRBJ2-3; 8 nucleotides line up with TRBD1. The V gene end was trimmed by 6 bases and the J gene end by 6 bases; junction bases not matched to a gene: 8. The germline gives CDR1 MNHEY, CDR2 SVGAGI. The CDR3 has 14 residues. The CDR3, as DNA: TGTGCCAGCAGCCACAGGGGGGAGAGGGATACGCAGTATTTT. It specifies CASSHRGERDTQYF.

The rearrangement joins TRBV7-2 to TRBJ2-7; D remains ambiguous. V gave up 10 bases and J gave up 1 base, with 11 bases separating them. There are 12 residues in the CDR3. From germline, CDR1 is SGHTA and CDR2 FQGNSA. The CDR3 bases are TGTGCCATTCAGCTGGGATCCTACGAGCAGTACTTC. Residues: CAIQLGSYEQYF.

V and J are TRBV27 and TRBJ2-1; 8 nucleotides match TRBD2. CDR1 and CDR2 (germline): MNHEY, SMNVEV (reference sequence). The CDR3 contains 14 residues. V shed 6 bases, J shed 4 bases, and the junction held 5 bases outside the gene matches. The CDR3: CASRPSGSYNEQFF. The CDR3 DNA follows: TGTGCCAGCAGGCCTAGCGGGTCGTACAATGAGCAGTTCTTC.

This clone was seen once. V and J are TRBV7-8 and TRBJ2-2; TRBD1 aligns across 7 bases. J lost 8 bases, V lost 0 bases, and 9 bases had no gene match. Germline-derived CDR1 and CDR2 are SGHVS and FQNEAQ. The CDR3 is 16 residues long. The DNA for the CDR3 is TGTGCCAGCAGCTTAGCAACCGGGACAGTCATGGGGGAGCTGTTTTTT. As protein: CASSLATGTVMGELFF.

CDR3: CASSVRDRKNIQYF. The CDR3 DNA reads TGTGCCAGCAGCGTCCGGGACAGGAAAAACATTCAGTACTTC. The gene calls are TRBV9 and TRBJ2-4; 8 positions agree with TRBD1. This CDR3 region has 14 residues. The junction had 2 bases not matched to a gene; V was cut back by 2 bases and J by 4 bases. Per germline, CDR1 SGDLS and CDR2 YYNGEE.

The CDR3 is CASSIRSSGMYNEQFF. Written as DNA, the CDR3 is TGTGCCAGTAGTATAAGGTCTAGCGGGATGTACAATGAGCAGTTCTTC. The V gene is TRBV19, the J gene TRBJ2-1; 9 nucleotides agree with TRBD2. Germline assignment: CDR1 LNHDA and CDR2 SQIVND (reference sequence). With V trimmed by 2 bases and J by 4 bases, 6 bases remained unmatched. CDR3 length: 16 amino acids.

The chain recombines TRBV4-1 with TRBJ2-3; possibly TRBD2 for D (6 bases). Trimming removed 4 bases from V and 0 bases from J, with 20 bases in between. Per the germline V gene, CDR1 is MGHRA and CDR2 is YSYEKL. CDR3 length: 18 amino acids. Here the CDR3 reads CASSPLRDSGHSTDTQYF. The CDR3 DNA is TGCGCCAGCAGCCCCCTTCGGGATAGCGGTCATAGCACAGATACGCAGTATTTT.

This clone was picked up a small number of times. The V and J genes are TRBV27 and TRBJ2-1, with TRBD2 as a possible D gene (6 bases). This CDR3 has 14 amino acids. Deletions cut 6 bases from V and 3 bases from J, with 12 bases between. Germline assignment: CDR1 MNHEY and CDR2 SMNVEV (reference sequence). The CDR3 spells CASRYGGIYNEQFF. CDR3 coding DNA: TGTGCCAGCAGGTATGGGGGGATCTACAATGAGCAGTTCTTC.

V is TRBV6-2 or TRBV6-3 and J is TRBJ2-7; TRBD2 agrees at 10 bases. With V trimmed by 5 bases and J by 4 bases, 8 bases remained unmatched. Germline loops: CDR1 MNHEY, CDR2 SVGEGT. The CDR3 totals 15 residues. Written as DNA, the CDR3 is TGTGCCAGCAGTGGAGCGGGACTAGCGACATACGAGCAGTACTTC. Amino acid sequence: CASSGAGLATYEQYF.

CDR3 DNA sequence: TGTGCCAGCAGCCAAGATTTGAGATGGACTAGCGGGAGAGAGACCCAGTACTTC. Translation: CASSQDLRWTSGRETQYF. The chain joins TRBV14 to TRBJ2-5; the match to TRBD2 covers 13 bases. Trimming took 0 bases from V and 4 from J; bases not matched to a gene: 8. This CDR3 spans 18 amino acids. Germline CDR1 is SGHDN and CDR2 is FVKESK.

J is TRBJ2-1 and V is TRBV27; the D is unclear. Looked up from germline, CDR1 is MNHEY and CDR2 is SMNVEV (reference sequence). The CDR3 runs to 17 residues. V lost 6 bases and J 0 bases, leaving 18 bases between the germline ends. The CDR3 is CASSRPPGGLSYNEQFF. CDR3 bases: TGTGCCAGCAGCCGACCCCCGGGCGGCCTCTCCTACAATGAGCAGTTCTTC.

The DNA of the CDR3 is TGTGCCAGCAGCCCGACAGGAACTAGCACAGATACGCAGTATTTT. This encodes CASSPTGTSTDTQYF. The V gene is TRBV3-1 (or the pseudogene TRBV3-2), the J gene TRBJ2-3; possible D gene TRBD1, 6 bases. V lost 4 bases to trimming and J lost 0 bases, with 11 bases between them. This CDR3 comprises 15 residues. Per the germline V gene, CDR1 is LGHDT and CDR2 is YNNKEL (reference sequence).

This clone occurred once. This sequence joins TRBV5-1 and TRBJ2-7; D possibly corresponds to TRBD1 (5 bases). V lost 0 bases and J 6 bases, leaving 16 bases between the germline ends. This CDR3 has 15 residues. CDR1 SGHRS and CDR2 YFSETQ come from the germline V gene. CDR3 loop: CASSLAPGIRSEQYF. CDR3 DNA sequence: TGCGCCAGCAGCTTGGCCCCAGGGATTCGATCCGAGCAGTACTTC.